This entry features one TCR beta chain sequence. The treatment was: oral pan-JAK inhibitor, 5-10 mg twice daily. Lesional scalp tissue (obtained by punch biopsy) and peripheral blood were collected from alopecia areata patients. CD4+ and CD8+ T cells were sorted from PBMCs. Extracted RNA was reverse transcribed into cDNA, the sequencing template. Generated by immunoSEQ multiplex PCR, the TCRdb table keeps only in-frame clones and is missing some. The sample consists of hundreds of thousands of clones, over 60% of them appearing once. This record comes from a study of CD8+ T cells in alopecia areata. CDR3 size: 18 residues.

The sequence derives from a human donor with alopecia areata. This specimen was CD4+ T cells sorted from blood, taken around week 42, from a patient treated with tofacitinib. The J gene is TRBJ1-5, the V gene TRBV12-2; no DNA check was done on the table's D call, TRBD1. TRBV12-2 is listed as a pseudogene. The CDR3 sequence: CASRLRFPSTGRSQPQHF. CDR3 DNA: TGTGCAAGTCGCCTTAGGTTCCCCTCGACAGGGCGTAGTCAGCCCCAGCATTTT.